This entry lists 9 T cell receptor beta chains sequenced from one sample in a study of regulatory T cells in long-lasting Graves disease. Time point described: persistent/refractory GD, antithyroid drugs over 5 years with positive TRAb. RNA isolated from PBMCs was used to make the TCR library. Combining iRepertoire HTBI primers with Arm-PCR of CDR3 regions, the authors built TCR beta libraries. TCRdb analysed the multiplex PCR reads with MiXCR anew, one entry per CDR3 protein. The sample contains about 310,000 distinct CDR3 sequences, 22% of which appear only once. The sample in question was peripheral blood mononuclear cells (PBMCs), obtained when the disease was refractory, from a patient treated with antithyroid drugs. All receptors come from a female donor with Graves disease.

This clonotype was seen many times. The V gene is TRBV30, the J gene TRBJ1-1, with no clear D. Trimming cost V 0 bases and J 6 bases, with 17 bases left between them. The CDR3 totals 15 residues. Germline assignment: CDR1 GTSNPN and CDR2 SVGIG (reference sequence). CDR3: CAWSVSVLTAPEAFF. The CDR3 DNA follows: TGTGCCTGGAGTGTTAGCGTCCTCACCGCCCCTGAAGCTTTCTTT.

This clonotype was seen ten or more times. The CDR3 DNA reads as TGTGCCAGCAGGACTGGGTTCTCAAGTCAGCCCCAGCATTTT. Its protein product is CASRTGFSSQPQHF. This rearrangement joins TRBV2 to TRBJ1-5; no clear D gene. The germline V and J ends were trimmed by 6 bases and 6 bases, with 15 bases remaining between them. The CDR3 loop spans 14 amino acids. CDR1 and CDR2 from the germline V gene are SNHLY and FYNNEI.

V usage is TRBV4-2 and J usage is TRBJ2-5, with TRBD2 identical over 9 bases. From germline, CDR1 is LGHNA and CDR2 YNFKEQ. V lost 1 base, J lost 1 base, and 4 bases stayed unmatched. This CDR3 is built from 16 residues. CDR3 coding DNA: TGTGCCAGCAGCCAAGTCATAGCGGGGGCCCAAGAGACCCAGTACTTC. Translated, it gives CASSQVIAGAQETQYF.

This clonotype has only a few counts. The chain combines TRBV6-1 with TRBJ2-2; 10 nucleotides match TRBD2. Germline V gene sequence: CDR1 MNHNS, CDR2 SASEGT. This CDR3 has 16 residues. The J segment lost 2 bases and the V segment lost 6 bases, leaving 6 bases of the junction unmatched. DNA of the CDR3: TGTGCCAGCAGCCCGGGACTAGCGAGAAACACCGGGGAGCTGTTTTTT. Amino acids: CASSPGLARNTGELFF.

This clonotype occurred many times. The genes are TRBV6-5 and TRBJ2-5; 7 nucleotides match TRBD1. The CDR3 runs to 15 residues. The V gene's germline CDR1 is MNHEY and CDR2 SVGAGI. J was trimmed by 5 bases and V by 2 bases; bases with no gene match: 8. The CDR3 loop is CASSYRQGVWETQYF. The CDR3 DNA reads as TGTGCCAGCAGTTACCGACAGGGCGTCTGGGAGACCCAGTACTTC.

V is TRBV20-1 and J is TRBJ2-3; TRBD2 agrees at 8 bases. CDR1 and CDR2 from the germline V gene are DFQATT and SNEGSKA (reference sequence). Trimming cost V 5 bases and J 3 bases; bases outside gene matches: 10. CDR3 length equals 15 residues. CDR3 sequence reads: CSAPGVAGITDTQYF. DNA of the CDR3: TGCAGTGCTCCCGGGGTAGCGGGAATTACAGATACGCAGTATTTT.

The V gene is TRBV28, the J gene TRBJ2-1, with TRBD2 matching over 12 bases. This CDR3 has 16 residues. Trimming took 4 bases from V and 8 from J; bases not matched to a gene: 9. Germline V lookup: CDR1 MDHEN, CDR2 SYDVKM. This CDR3 is CASSSARLAGVDEQFF. The CDR3 DNA reads TGTGCCAGCAGTTCCGCGAGACTAGCGGGAGTGGATGAGCAGTTCTTC.

This clonotype was observed a few times. The chain recombines TRBV5-1 with TRBJ2-1; D is ambiguous. Germline values: CDR1 SGHRS, CDR2 YFSETQ. The CDR3 is 15 residues long. Trimming shortened V by 0 bases and J by 0 bases, and 7 bases separated the two germline ends. CDR3 DNA: TGCGCCAGCAGCTTGGGTGACTTCTCCTACAATGAGCAGTTCTTC. It encodes CASSLGDFSYNEQFF.

This clonotype was recorded many times. The chain uses TRBV7-2 and TRBJ1-4; 7 positions match TRBD1. Germline lookup yields CDR1 SGHTA and CDR2 FQGNSA. The V gene end was trimmed by 6 bases and the J gene end by 5 bases; junction bases not matched to a gene: 6. The CDR3 is 14 residues long. The DNA for the CDR3 is TGTGCCAGCAGTCGACAGGGATTAAATGAAAAACTGTTTTTT. Translated: CASSRQGLNEKLFF.